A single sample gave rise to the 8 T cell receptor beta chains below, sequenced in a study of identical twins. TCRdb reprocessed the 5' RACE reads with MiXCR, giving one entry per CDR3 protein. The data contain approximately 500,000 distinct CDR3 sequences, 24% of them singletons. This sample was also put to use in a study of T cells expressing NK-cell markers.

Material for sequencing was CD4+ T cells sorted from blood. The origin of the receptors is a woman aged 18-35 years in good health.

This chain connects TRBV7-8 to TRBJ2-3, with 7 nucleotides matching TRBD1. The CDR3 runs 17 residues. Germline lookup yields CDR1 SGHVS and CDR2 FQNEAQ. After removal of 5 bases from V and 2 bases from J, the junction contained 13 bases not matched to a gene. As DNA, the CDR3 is TGTGCCAGCAGCCGACACCGGACAGGACCAATCACAGATACGCAGTATTTT. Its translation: CASSRHRTGPITDTQYF.

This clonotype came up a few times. CDR3 bases: TGCGCCAGCAGTATTACAGGGGCGGCCACAACTGAAGCTTTCTTT. Its translation: CASSITGAATTEAFF. The rearrangement links TRBV5-1 to TRBJ1-1; 7 nucleotides line up with TRBD1. This CDR3 spans 15 amino acids. Germline V gene data show CDR1 as SGHRS and CDR2 as YFSETQ. The J segment lost 5 bases and the V segment lost 5 bases, leaving 12 bases of the junction unmatched.

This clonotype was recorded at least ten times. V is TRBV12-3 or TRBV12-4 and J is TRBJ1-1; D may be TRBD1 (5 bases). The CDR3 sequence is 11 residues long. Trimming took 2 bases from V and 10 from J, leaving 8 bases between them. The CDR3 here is CASSLRGRAFF. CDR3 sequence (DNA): TGTGCCAGCAGTTTACGGGGACGAGCTTTCTTT.

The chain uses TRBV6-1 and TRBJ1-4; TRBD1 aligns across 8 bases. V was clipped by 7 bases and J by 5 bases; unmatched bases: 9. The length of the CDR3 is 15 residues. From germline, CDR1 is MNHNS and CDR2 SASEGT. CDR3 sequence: CASTRGQVGNEKLFF. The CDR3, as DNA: TGTGCCAGCACTAGGGGACAGGTTGGGAATGAAAAACTGTTTTTT.

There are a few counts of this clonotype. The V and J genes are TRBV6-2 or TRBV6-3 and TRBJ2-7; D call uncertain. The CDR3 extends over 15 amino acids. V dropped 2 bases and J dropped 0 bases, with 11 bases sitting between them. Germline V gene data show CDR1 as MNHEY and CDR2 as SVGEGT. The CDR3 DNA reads TGTGCCAGCAGTTACGCTGGGTCCCTCTCCTACGAGCAGTACTTC. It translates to CASSYAGSLSYEQYF.

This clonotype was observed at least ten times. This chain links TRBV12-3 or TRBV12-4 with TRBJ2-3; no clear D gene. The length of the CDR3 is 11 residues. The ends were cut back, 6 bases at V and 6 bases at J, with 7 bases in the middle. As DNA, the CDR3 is TGTGCCAGCAGCTCATTTGATACGCAGTATTTT. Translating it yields CASSSFDTQYF.

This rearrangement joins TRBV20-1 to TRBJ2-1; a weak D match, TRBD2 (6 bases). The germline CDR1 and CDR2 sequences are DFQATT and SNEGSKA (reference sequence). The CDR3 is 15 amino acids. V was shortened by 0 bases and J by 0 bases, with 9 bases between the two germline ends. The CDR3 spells CSAREGRPSYNEQFF. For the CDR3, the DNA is TGCAGTGCTAGAGAGGGGAGGCCCTCCTACAATGAGCAGTTCTTC.

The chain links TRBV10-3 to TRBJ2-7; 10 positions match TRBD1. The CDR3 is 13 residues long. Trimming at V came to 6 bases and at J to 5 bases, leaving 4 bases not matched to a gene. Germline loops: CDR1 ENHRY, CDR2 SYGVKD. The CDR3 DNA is TGTGCCATCAGCGACAGGGGGCATAACGAGCAGTACTTC. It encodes CAISDRGHNEQYF.